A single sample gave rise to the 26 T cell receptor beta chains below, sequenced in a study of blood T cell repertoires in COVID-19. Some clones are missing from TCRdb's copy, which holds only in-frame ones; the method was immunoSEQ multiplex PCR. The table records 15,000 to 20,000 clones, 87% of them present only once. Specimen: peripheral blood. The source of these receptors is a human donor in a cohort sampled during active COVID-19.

The CDR3: CASSFEDREQFF. CDR3 nucleotides: TGTGCCAGCAGCTTTGAGGACAGAGAGCAGTTCTTC. The V gene is TRBV7-9, the J gene TRBJ2-1, with D tentatively TRBD1 (6 bases). Germline CDR1 and CDR2: SEHNR and FQNEAQ (reference sequence). This CDR3 is built from 12 residues. Trimming took 3 bases from V and 10 from J, leaving 10 bases between them.

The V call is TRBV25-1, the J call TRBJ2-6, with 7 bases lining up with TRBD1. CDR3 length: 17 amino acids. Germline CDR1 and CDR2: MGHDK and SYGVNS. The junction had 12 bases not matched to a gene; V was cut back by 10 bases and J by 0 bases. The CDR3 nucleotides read TGTGCCACCCTACAGGGGAACTCTCCCTCTGGGGCCAACGTCCTGACTTTC. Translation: CATLQGNSPSGANVLTF.

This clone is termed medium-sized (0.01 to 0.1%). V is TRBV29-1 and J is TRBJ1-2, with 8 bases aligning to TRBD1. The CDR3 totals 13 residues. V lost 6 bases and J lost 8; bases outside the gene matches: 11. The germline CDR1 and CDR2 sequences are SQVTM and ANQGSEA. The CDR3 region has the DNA TGCAGCGTCCGGACAGGGTTGGAGGAGGGCTACACCTTC. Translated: CSVRTGLEEGYTF.

The CDR3 is CASSSPSGGPPKNIQYF. CDR3 nucleotide sequence: TGTGCCAGCAGCTCACCTAGCGGGGGGCCACCCAAAAACATTCAGTACTTC. This sequence joins TRBV7-9 and TRBJ2-4; 11 positions match TRBD2. Germline V lookup: CDR1 SEHNR, CDR2 FQNEAQ (reference sequence). The CDR3 contains 17 residues. The ends lost 4 bases at V and 2 bases at J; junction bases unmatched: 7.

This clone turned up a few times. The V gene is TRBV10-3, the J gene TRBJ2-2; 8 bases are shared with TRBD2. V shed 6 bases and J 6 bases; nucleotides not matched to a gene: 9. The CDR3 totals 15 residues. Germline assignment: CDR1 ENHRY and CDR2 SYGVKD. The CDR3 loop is CAIRGGGRVAGELFF. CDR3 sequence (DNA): TGTGCCATCAGAGGCGGGGGGCGTGTTGCCGGGGAGCTGTTTTTT.

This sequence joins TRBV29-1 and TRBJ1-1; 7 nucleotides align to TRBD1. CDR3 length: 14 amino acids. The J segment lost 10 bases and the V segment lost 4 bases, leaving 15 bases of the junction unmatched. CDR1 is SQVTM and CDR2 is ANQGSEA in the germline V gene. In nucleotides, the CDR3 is TGCAGCGTTGCCGAGGGGGCGCGGATGTTCGGAGCTTTCTTT. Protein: CSVAEGARMFGAFF.

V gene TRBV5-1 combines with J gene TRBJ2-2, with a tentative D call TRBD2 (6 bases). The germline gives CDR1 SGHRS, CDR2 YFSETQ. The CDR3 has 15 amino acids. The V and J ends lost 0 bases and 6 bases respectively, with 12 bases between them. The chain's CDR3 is CASSLAGGAAGELFF. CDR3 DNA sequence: TGCGCCAGCAGCTTGGCCGGGGGTGCGGCCGGGGAGCTGTTTTTT.

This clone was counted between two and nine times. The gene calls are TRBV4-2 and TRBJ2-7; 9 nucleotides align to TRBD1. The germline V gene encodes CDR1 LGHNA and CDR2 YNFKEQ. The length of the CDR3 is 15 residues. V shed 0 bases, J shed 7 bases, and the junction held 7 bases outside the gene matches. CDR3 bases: TGTGCCAGCAGCCAAGACCGGGACAGGGAGAAAGAGCAGTACTTC. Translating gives CASSQDRDREKEQYF.

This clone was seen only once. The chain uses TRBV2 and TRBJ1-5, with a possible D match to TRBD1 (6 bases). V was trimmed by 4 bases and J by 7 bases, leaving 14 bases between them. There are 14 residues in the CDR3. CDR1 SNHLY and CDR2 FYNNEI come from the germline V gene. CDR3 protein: CASSGGGRGQPQHF. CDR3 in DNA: TGTGCCAGCAGTGGGGGGGGCAGGGGACAGCCCCAGCATTTT.

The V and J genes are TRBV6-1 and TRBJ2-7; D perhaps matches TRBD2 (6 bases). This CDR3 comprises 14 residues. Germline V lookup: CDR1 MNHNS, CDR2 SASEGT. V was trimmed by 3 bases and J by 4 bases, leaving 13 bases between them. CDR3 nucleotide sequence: TGTGCCAGCAGTGAGTTGGGAGGTTGGTACGAGCAGTACTTC. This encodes CASSELGGWYEQYF.

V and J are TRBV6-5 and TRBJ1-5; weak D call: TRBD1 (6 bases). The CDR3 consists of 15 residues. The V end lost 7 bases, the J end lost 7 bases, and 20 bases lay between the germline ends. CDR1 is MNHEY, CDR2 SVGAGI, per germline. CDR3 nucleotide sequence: TGTGCCAGCACCCCGGGGAGGGGGGGGCGACAGCCCCAGCATTTT. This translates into CASTPGRGGRQPQHF.

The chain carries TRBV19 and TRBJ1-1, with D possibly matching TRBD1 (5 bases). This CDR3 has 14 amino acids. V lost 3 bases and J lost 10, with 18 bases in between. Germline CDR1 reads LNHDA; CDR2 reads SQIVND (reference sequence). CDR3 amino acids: CASSMGPPRVAAFF. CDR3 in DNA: TGTGCCAGTAGTATGGGGCCGCCTCGGGTAGCAGCTTTCTTT.

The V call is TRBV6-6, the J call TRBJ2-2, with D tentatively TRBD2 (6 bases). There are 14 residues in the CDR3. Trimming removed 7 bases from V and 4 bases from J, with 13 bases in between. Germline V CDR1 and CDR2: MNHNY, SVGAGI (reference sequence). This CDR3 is CASKEGWGTGELFF. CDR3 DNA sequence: TGTGCCAGCAAGGAGGGTTGGGGCACCGGGGAGCTGTTTTTT.

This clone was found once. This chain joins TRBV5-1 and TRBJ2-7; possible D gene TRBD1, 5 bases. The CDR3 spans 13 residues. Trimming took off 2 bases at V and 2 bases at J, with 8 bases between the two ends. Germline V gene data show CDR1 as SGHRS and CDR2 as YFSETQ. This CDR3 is CASSLPDTYEQYF. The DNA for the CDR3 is TGCGCCAGCAGCTTACCGGACACCTACGAGCAGTACTTC.

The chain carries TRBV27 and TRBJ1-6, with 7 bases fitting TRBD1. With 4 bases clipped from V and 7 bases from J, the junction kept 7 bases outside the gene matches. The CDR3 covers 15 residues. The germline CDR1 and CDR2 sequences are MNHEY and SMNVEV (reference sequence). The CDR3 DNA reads TGTGCCAGCAGTTCGGTGGGGACAGCGAATTCACCCCTCCACTTT. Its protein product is CASSSVGTANSPLHF.

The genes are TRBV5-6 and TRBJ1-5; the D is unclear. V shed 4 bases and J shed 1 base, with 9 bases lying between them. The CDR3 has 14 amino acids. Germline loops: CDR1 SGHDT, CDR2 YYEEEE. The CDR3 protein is CASSPQQSNQPQHF. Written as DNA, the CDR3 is TGTGCCAGCAGCCCACAACAGAGCAATCAGCCCCAGCATTTT.

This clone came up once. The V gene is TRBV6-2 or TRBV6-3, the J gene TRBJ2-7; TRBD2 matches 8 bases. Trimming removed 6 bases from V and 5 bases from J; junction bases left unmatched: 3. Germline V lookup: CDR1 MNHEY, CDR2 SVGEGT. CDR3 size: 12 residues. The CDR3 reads CASSRGGDEQYF. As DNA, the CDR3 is TGTGCCAGCAGCCGGGGGGGAGACGAGCAGTACTTC.

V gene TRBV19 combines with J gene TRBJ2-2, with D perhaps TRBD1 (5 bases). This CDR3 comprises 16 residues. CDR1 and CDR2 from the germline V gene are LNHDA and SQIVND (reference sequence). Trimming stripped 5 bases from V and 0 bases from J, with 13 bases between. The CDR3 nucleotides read TGTGCCAGTAGTCTAAGACAGACCGCGAACACCGGGGAGCTGTTTTTT. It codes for CASSLRQTANTGELFF.

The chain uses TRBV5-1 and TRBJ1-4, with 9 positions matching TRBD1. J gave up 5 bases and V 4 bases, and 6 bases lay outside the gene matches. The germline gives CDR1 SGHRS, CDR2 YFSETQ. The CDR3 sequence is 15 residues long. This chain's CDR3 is CASSITGTGNEKLFF. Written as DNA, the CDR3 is TGCGCCAGCAGCATCACCGGGACAGGGAATGAAAAACTGTTTTTT.

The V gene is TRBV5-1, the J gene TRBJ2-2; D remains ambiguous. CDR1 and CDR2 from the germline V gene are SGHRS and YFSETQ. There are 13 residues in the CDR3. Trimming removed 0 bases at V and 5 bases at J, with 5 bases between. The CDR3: CASSLAGTGELFF. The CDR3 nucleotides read TGCGCCAGCAGCTTGGCCGGGACCGGGGAGCTGTTTTTT.

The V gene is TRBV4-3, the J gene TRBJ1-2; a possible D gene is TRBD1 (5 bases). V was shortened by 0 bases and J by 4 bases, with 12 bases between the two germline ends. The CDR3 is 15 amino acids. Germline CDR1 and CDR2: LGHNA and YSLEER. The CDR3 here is CASSQDLMTVYGYTF. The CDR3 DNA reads TGCGCCAGCAGCCAAGATCTTATGACAGTCTATGGCTACACCTTC.

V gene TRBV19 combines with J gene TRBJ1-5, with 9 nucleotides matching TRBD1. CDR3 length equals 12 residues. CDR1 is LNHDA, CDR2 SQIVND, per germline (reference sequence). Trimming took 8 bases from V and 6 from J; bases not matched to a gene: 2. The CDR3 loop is CASGQGFQPQHF. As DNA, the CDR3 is TGTGCCAGTGGACAGGGGTTTCAGCCCCAGCATTTT. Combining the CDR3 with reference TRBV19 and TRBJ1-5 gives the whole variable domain DGGITQSPKYLFRKEGQNVTLSCEQNLNHDAMYWYRQDPGQGLRLIYYSQIVNDFQKGDIAEGYSVSREKKESFPLTVTSAQKNPTAFYLCASGQGFQPQHFGDGTRLSIL.

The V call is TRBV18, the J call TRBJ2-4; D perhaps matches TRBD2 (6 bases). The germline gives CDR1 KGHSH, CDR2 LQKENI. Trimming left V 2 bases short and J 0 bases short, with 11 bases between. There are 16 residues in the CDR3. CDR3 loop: CASSPDAGLAKNIQYF. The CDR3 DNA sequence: TGTGCCAGCTCACCAGACGCGGGGCTAGCCAAAAACATTCAGTACTTC.

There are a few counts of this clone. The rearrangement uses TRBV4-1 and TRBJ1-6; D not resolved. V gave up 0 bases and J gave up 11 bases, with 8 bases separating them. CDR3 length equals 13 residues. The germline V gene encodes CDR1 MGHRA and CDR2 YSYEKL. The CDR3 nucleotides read TGCGCCAGCAGCCAAGATGGGAGGGCACCCCTCCACTTT. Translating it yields CASSQDGRAPLHF.

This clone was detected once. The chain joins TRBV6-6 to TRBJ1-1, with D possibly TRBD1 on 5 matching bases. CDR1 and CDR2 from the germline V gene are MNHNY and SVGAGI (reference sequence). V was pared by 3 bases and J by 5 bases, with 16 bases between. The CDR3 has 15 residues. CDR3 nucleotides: TGTGCCAGCAGTTATCCCAGGGAGGGGAGGACTGAAGCTTTCTTT. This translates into CASSYPREGRTEAFF.

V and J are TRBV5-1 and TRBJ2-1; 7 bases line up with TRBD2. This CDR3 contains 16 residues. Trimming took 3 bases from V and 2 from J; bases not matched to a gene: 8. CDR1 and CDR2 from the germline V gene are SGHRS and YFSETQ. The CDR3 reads CASSSGGGDPYNEQFF. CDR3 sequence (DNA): TGCGCCAGCAGCTCGGGAGGCGGGGACCCCTACAATGAGCAGTTCTTC.